This T cell receptor (beta chain) was sequenced for a study of T cell repertoires in cytomegalovirus infection. For the study at large: It was the public TCR beta signatures that indicated both CMV infection and matching HLA type.

V lost 3 bases, J lost 1 base, and 11 bases lay in between. CDR3 length: 16 amino acids. Germline loops: CDR1 KGHDR, CDR2 SFDVKD. Study-level findings and limits: Summed frequency of public TCR beta families distinguished CMV carriers with the relevant HLA. CMV-specific TCR beta clonotypes restricted by HLA-C dominated the ex vivo response.

TCRdb called the reads again in MiXCR, with one record for every CDR3 protein. The sample holds roughly 760,000 distinct CDR3 sequences, 35% to 45% seen once. Remarks on this clonotype: Its antigen is unidentified.

Sequencing input: PBMCs. The receptor was derived from a human donor in good health (CMV status not recorded). Some clones in this sample may be carry-over from other donors' samples. The rearrangement links TRBV24-1 to TRBJ2-2; D is uncertain. The CDR3 DNA reads TGTGCCACCAGTGATCGAGCCGGGCTGAACACCGGGGAGCTGTTTTTT. It translates to CATSDRAGLNTGELFF.